The clone carrying this T cell receptor beta chain has only a few counts. Its target is not known. Per the germline V gene, CDR1 is SGHDT and CDR2 is YYEEEE. There are 12 residues in the CDR3. Trimming left V 1 base short and J 6 bases short, with 4 bases between. These data originate in a study of early T cells in non-severe SARS-CoV-2 infection. For the study at large: The sequenced material was bulk RNA from unsorted whole blood, and its chains were unpaired. Findings of the study overall: Sequences matched to VDJdb favored anti-spike CD8 responses, while private and CD4 specificities were missed.

Researchers attached unique molecular identifiers to individual cDNA molecules. TCRdb re-analysed the 5' RACE reads in MiXCR, keeping a single row per CDR3 protein. The table lists fewer than 30,000 distinct CDR3 sequences, 5.4% of them singletons. The sample was whole blood. The chain employs TRBV5-6 and TRBJ2-2; no definite D call. The clonotype was recovered from an adult who was a healthcare worker with PCR-confirmed SARS-CoV-2 infection or an uninfected control (not recorded which). Here the CDR3 reads CASSLWPGELFF. Written as DNA, the CDR3 is TGTGCCAGCAGCTTGTGGCCCGGGGAGCTGTTTTTT.